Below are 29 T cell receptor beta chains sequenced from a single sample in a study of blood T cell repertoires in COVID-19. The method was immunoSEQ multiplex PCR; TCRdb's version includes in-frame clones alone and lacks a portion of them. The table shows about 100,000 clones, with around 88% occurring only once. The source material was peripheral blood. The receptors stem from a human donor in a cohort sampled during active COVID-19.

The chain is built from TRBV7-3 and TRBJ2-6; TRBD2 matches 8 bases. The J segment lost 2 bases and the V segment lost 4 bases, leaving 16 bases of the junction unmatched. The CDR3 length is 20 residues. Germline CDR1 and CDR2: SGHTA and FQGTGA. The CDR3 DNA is TGTGCCAGCAGCTCAACGACGGGACTAGGGTTCCGCCCTGGGGCCAACGTCCTGACTTTC. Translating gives CASSSTTGLGFRPGANVLTF.

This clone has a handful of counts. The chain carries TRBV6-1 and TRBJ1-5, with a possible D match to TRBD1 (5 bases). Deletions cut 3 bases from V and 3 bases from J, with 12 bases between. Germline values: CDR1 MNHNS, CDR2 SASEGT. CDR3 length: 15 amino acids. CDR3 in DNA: TGTGCCAGCAGTGATTGGGAGGGACCCAATCAGCCCCAGCATTTT. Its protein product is CASSDWEGPNQPQHF.

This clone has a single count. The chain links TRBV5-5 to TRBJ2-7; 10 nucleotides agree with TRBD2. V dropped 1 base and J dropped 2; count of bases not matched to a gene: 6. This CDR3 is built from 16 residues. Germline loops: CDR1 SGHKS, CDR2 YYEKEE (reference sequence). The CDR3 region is CASSLRLAGAPYEQYF. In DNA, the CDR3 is TGTGCCAGCAGCTTGCGCCTAGCGGGAGCTCCCTACGAGCAGTACTTC.

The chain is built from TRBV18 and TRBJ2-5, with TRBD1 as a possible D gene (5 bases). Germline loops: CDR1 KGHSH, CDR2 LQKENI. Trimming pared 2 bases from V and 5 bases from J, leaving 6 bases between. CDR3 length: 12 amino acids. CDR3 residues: CASSPSGETQYF. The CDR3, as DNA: TGTGCCAGCTCACCATCAGGGGAGACCCAGTACTTC.

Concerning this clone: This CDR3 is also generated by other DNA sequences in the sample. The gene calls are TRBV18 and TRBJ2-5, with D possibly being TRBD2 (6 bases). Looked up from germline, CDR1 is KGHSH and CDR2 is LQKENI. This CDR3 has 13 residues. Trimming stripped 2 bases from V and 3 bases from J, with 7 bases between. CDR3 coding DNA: TGTGCCAGCTCACCAACGGGAGAAGAGACCCAGTACTTC. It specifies CASSPTGEETQYF.

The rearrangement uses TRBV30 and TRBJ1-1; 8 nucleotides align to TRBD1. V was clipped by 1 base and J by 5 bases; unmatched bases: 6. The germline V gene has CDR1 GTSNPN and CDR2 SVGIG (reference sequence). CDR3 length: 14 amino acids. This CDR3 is CAWSARTGRTEAFF. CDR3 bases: TGTGCCTGGAGTGCGAGGACAGGGAGGACTGAAGCTTTCTTT.

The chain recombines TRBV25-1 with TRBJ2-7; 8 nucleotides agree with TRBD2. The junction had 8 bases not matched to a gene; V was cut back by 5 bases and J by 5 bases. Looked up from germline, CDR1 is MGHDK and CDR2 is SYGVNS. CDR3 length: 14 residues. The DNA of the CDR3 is TGTGCCAGCAGTCTCGGGACTAGGCATCACGAGCAGTACTTC. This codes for CASSLGTRHHEQYF.

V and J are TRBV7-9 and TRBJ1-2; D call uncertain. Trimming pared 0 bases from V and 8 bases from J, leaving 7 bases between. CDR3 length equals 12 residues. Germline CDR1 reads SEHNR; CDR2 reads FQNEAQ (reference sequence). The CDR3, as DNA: TGTGCCAGCAGCTTAGCACGGTCCGGCTACACCTTC. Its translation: CASSLARSGYTF.

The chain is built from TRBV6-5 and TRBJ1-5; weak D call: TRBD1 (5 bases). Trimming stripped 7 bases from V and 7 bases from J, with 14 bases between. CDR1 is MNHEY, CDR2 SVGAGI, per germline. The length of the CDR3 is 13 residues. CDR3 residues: CASMVQVRQPQHF. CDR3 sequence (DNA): TGTGCCAGCATGGTACAGGTGAGGCAGCCCCAGCATTTT.

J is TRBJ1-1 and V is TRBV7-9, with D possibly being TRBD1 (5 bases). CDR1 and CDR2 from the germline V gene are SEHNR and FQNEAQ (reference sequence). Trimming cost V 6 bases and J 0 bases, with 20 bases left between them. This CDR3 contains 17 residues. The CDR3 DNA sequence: TGTGCCAGCAGTATTATTGGGAGGGGAGGATTGAACACTGAAGCTTTCTTT. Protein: CASSIIGRGGLNTEAFF. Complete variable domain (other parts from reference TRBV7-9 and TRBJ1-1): DTGVSQNPRHKITKRGQNVTFRCDPISEHNRLYWYRQTLGQGPEFLTYFQNEAQLEKSRLLSDRFSAERPKGSFSTLEIQRTEQGDSAMYLCASSIIGRGGLNTEAFFGQGTRLTVV.

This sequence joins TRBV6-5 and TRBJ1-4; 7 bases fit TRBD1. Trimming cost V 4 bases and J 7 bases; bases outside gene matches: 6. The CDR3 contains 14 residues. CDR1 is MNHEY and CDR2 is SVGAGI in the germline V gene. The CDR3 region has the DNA TGTGCCAGCAGTTGGGCAAACAGGGGTGAAAAACTGTTTTTT. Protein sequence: CASSWANRGEKLFF.

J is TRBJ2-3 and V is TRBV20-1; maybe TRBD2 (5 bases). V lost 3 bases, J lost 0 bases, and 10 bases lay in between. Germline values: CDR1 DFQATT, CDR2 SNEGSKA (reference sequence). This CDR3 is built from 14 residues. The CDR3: CSASPSSSTDTQYF. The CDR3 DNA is TGCAGTGCTAGTCCTAGCAGTAGCACAGATACGCAGTATTTT.

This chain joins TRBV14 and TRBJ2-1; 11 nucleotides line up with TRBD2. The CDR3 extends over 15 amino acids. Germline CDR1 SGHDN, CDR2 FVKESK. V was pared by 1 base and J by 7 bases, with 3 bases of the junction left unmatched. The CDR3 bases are TGTGCCAGCAGCCAAGGTCTAGCGGGAGGAAATGAGCAGTTCTTC. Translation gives CASSQGLAGGNEQFF. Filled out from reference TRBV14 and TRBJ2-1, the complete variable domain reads EAGVTQFPSHSVIEKGQTVTLRCDPISGHDNLYWYRRVMGKEIKFLLHFVKESKQDESGMPNNRFLAERTGGTYSTLKVQPAELEDSGVYFCASSQGLAGGNEQFFGPGTRLTVL.

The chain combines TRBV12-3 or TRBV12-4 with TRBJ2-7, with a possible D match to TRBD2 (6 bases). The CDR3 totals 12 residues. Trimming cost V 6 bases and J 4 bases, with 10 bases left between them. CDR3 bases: TGTGCCAGCAGGGGGGGACCTTACGAGCAGTACTTC. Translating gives CASRGGPYEQYF.

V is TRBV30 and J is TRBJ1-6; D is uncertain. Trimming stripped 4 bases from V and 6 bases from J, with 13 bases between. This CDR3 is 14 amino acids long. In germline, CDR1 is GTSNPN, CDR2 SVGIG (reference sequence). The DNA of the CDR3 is TGTGCCTGGACTCAAGGACTGTCTAATTCACCCCTCCACTTT. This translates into CAWTQGLSNSPLHF.

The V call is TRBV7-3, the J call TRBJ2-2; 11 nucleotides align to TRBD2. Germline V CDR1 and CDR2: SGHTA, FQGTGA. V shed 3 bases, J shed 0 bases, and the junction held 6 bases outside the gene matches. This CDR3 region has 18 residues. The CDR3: CASSFSASGRSNTGELFF. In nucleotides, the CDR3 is TGTGCCAGCAGCTTTTCGGCTAGCGGGAGGTCGAACACCGGGGAGCTGTTTTTT.

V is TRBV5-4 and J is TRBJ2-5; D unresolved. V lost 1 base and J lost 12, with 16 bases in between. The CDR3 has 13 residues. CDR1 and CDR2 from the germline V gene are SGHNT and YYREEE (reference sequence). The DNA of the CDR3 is TGTGCCAGCAGCTTGACCGGGTCCCCTATCGAGTACTTC. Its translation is CASSLTGSPIEYF.

CDR3 in amino acids: CASSPRDSGNEKLFF. As DNA, the CDR3 is TGTGCCAGCAGTCCACGGGACAGCGGCAATGAAAAACTGTTTTTT. The chain couples TRBV28 to TRBJ1-4; 7 nucleotides align to TRBD1. V dropped 5 bases and J dropped 5; count of bases not matched to a gene: 8. The CDR3 is made up of 15 amino acids. Germline V gene sequence: CDR1 MDHEN, CDR2 SYDVKM.

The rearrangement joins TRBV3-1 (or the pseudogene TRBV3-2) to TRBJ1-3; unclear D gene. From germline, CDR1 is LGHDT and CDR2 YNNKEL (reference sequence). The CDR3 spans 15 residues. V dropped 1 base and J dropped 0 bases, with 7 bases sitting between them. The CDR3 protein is CASSQVHRSGNTIYF. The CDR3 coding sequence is TGTGCCAGCAGCCAAGTACACCGCTCTGGAAACACCATATATTTT.

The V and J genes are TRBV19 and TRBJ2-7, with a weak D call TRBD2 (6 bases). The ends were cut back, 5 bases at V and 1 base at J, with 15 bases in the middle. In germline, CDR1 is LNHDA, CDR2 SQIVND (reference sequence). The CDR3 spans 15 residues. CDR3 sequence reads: CASSPGTLNSYEQYF. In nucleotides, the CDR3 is TGTGCCAGTAGTCCGGGGACTCTGAATTCCTACGAGCAGTACTTC. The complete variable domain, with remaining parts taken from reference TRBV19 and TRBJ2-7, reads DGGITQSPKYLFRKEGQNVTLSCEQNLNHDAMYWYRQDPGQGLRLIYYSQIVNDFQKGDIAEGYSVSREKKESFPLTVTSAQKNPTAFYLCASSPGTLNSYEQYFGPGTRLTVT.

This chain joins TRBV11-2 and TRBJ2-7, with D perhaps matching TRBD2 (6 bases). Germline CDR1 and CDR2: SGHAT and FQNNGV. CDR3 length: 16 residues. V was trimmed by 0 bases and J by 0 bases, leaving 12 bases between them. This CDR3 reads CASSLDSGRFSYEQYF. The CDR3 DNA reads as TGTGCCAGCAGCTTAGATAGTGGGAGGTTCTCCTACGAGCAGTACTTC.

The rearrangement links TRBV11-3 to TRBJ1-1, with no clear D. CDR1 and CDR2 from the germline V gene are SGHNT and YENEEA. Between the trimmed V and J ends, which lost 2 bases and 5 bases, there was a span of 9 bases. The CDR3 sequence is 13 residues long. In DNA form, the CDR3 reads TGTGCCAGCAGCTTACATGGCGGGACTGAAGCTTTCTTT. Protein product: CASSLHGGTEAFF.

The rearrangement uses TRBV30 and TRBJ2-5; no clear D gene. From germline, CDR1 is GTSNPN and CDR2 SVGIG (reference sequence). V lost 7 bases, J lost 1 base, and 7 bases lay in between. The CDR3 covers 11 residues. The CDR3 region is CASGLQETQYF. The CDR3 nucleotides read TGTGCCTCGGGTCTCCAAGAGACCCAGTACTTC.

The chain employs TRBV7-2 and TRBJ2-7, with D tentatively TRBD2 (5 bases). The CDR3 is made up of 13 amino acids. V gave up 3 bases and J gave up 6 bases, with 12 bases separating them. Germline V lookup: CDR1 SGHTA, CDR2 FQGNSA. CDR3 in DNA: TGTGCCAGCAGCTTTAGAGGGAGATCCGAGCAGTACTTC. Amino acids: CASSFRGRSEQYF. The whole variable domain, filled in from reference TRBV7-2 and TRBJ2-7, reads GAGVSQSPSNKVTEKGKDVELRCDPISGHTALYWYRQSLGQGLEFLIYFQGNSAPDKSGLPSDRFSAERTGGSVSTLTIQRTQQEDSAVYLCASSFRGRSEQYFGPGTRLTVT.

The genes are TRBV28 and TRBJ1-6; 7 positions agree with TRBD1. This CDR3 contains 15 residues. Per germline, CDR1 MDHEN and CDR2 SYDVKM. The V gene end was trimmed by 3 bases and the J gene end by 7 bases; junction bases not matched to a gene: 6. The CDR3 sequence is CASSFGQVINSPLHF. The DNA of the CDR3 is TGTGCCAGCAGTTTCGGACAGGTGATAAATTCACCCCTCCACTTT.

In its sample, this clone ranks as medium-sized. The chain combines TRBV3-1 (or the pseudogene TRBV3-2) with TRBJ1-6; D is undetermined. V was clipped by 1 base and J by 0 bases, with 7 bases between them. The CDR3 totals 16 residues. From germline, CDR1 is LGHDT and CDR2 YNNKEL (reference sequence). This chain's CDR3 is CASSQVGSSYNSPLHF. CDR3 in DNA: TGTGCCAGCAGCCAAGTTGGCAGCTCCTATAATTCACCCCTCCACTTT.

The CDR3 is CASSSQPGHGEYTEAFF. As DNA, the CDR3 is TGTGCCAGCAGCTCACAGCCGGGACACGGGGAGTACACTGAAGCTTTCTTT. This chain uses TRBV11-2 with TRBJ1-1; perhaps TRBD1 as D (6 bases). The germline V gene encodes CDR1 SGHAT and CDR2 FQNNGV. Trimming shortened V by 4 bases and J by 3 bases, and 21 bases separated the two germline ends. The CDR3 has 17 residues.

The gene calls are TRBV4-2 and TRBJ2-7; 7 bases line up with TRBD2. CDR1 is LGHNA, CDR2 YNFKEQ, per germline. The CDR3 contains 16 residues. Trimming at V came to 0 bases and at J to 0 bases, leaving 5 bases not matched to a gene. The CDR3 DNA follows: TGTGCCAGCAGCCAAGAAGAGAGCGGGAACTCCTACGAGCAGTACTTC. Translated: CASSQEESGNSYEQYF.

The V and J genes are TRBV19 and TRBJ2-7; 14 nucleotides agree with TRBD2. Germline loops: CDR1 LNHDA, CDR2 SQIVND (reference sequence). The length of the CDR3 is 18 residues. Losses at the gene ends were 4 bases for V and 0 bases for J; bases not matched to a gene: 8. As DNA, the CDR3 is TGTGCCAGTAGTACCACAAGGGGGACTAGCGGGAGCTCCTACGAGCAGTACTTC. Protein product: CASSTTRGTSGSSYEQYF.